This T cell receptor beta chain is drawn from a study of tumor-infiltrating lymphocytes in primary liver carcinoma. The CDR3 is 14 residues long. The V segment lost 6 bases and the J segment 5 bases; nucleotides outside the gene matches: 5. Germline V gene sequence: CDR1 SGHAT, CDR2 FQNNGV. Overall study findings and caveats: Blood's top-250-clone fraction was significantly lower than that of tumors (p = 0.039). All five tumor regions shared only about 8-25% of top clones.

The researchers produced TCR beta cDNA from around 0.5 ug total RNA with a constant-region primer. Sequencing libraries for TCR beta derived from three nested multiplex PCR rounds that used slightly modified ARM-PCR. For roughly 10 cycles apiece, the opening two PCR rounds ran with TRBV1-TRBV30 forward primers and a C-beta reverse primer. TCRdb re-derived calls from the multiplex PCR reads in MiXCR, one entry per CDR3 protein. Found here are fewer than 90,000 distinct CDR3 sequences, around 70% of them singletons; the top ten hold 15% to 20%. Sample share makes this clonotype medium-sized. The target antigen is unknown. Both RNA and DNA were isolated together from roughly 20-30 mg of bulk tissue that had not been sorted. Enrolled patients were chronically infected with HBV and treatment-naive.

The TCR was taken from a man in his forties or fifties with primary liver carcinoma and hepatitis B virus infection. Sequencing was done on a sample of liver tumor tissue from sampling region 1. As to subset: tumor region T1, superior pole. This sequence joins TRBV11-2 and TRBJ2-1, with TRBD2 identical over 9 bases. In DNA form, the CDR3 reads TGTGCCAGCAGGAATAGCGGGAGCCACAATGAGCAGTTCTTC. It specifies CASRNSGSHNEQFF.